This is a list of T cell receptor beta chains from one sample in a study of T cells after yellow fever vaccination. TCRdb independently ran MiXCR on the 5' RACE reads; one entry per CDR3 protein. The sample records some 300,000 distinct CDR3 sequences, 8.7% being singletons. The material sequenced was CD4+ T cells sorted from PBMCs, taken 5 days after the yellow fever booster vaccination. The receptors stem from a man younger than 35 who received the YFV17D yellow fever vaccine. Both conserved end residues are trimmed from each CDR3.

v_gene | CDR3aa
TRBV7-2 | ASSAQRGQGGAF
TRBV29-1 | SVSPGAPTDTQY
TRBV4-1 | ASSLRQQGRFVYGYT
TRBV21-1 | ASSVQGNSPLH
TRBV5-1 | ASSWTGTPNTGELF
TRBV12-3/TRBV12-4 | ASRLKGHRSPEKLF
TRBV12-3/TRBV12-4 | ASRTPSGTTDTQY
TRBV6-6 | ASRPASLGNVLT
TRBV5-5 | ASSLSWRDRANYNSPLH
TRBV9 | ASSVDAGALPNEQF
TRBV19 | ASSLPGTGGEQY
TRBV27 | ASKARGSHEQY
TRBV7-2 | ASSPGPGLETQY
TRBV18 | ASSGLTNLGTDTQY
TRBV7-3 | ASSWGANVLT
TRBV4-2 | ASSPGSRGNEQY
TRBV28 | ASSSTGGGVQPQH
TRBV20-1 | SARLDGLNSPLH
TRBV20-1 | SATGTRPIAF
TRBV20-1 | SARDHGESNQPQH
TRBV10-3 | AITRQEGFGVYEQY
TRBV4-3 | ASSQDHRQGNTEAF
TRBV6-1 | ASDSNLRLYNEQF
TRBV9 | ASSAQAGELF
TRBV16 | ASSLQGLSYNEQF
TRBV4-2 | ASSPGTGKETQY
TRBV6-1 | ASSEYQRGLTDEQF
TRBV10-2 | ASSDPSRRGDGYT